This T cell receptor beta chain was sequenced in a study of OX40 agonist ivuxolimab in advanced cancers. Study-level points and caveats: In general, CD8+ T cells held more expanded clones than CD4+ did, on average. The authors did not determine the antigen specificity of the expanded peripheral T cells.

A word on this clone: Its antigen remains unidentified.

Clones were read by immunoSEQ multiplex PCR, and TCRdb kept only the in-frame ones, dropping some. Of 16,000 or so clones listed, just over 70% are singletons. This CDR3 is built from 19 residues. The material sequenced was CD4+ or CD8+ T cells sorted from blood, taken in a trial of the OX40 agonist ivuxolimab. The J gene is TRBJ2-7, the V gene TRBV12-2; whether TRBD2, the table's D call, matches the DNA was not checked. TRBV12-2 is described as a pseudogene. The source is an adult with an advanced solid tumor such as melanoma, head and neck, liver or kidney cancer. Written as DNA, the CDR3 is TGTGCAAGTCGATGGCATTTTTGGGTAGCGGGAAGAAGCTCCTACGAGCAGTACTTC. It codes for CASRWHFWVAGRSSYEQYF.